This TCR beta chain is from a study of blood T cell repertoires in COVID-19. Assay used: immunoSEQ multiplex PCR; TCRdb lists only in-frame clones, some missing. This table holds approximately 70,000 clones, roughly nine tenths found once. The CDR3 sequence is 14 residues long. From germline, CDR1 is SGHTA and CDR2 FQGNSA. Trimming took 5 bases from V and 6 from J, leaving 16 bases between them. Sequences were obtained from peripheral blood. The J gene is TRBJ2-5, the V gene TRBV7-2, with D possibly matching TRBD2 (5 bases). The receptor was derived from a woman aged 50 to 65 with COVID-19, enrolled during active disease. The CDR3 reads CASSRERRLKTQYF. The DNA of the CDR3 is TGTGCCAGCAGCCGCGAACGAAGACTAAAGACCCAGTACTTC.